One and the same sample provided the 20 T cell receptor beta chains below, sequenced in a study of cytomegalovirus exposure and HLA in healthy donors. 13 Jbeta primers and 60 Vbeta primers were used for the PCR. Some clones are missing from TCRdb's copy, which holds only in-frame ones; the method was immunoSEQ multiplex PCR. The repertoire holds over 50,000 clones, with 89% as singletons. The sample was PBMCs. These receptors were taken from a man younger than 45 in good health and CMV-seropositive.

This clone showed up just once. The chain is built from TRBV29-1 and TRBJ2-4, with 9 bases that match TRBD1. J was trimmed by 10 bases and V by 7 bases; bases with no gene match: 11. The CDR3 is made up of 13 amino acids. The V gene's germline CDR1 is SQVTM and CDR2 ANQGSEA. The DNA of the CDR3 is TGCAGCGCTACAGGGGGCGCAGTAAAGATTCAGTACTTC. Its protein is CSATGGAVKIQYF.

Details on this clone: Other DNA variants within this sample encode the same CDR3. The gene calls are TRBV5-6 and TRBJ2-1; D gene unclear. Germline V lookup: CDR1 SGHDT, CDR2 YYEEEE. Trimming removed 0 bases from V and 8 bases from J, with 6 bases in between. The CDR3 contains 12 residues. CDR3 sequence reads: CASSLEADEQFF. The CDR3 DNA follows: TGTGCCAGCAGCTTGGAAGCCGATGAGCAGTTCTTC.

The CDR3 bases are TGTGCCAGAAAACAGCCCACTAATGAAAAACTGTTTTTT. Amino acid sequence: CARKQPTNEKLFF. J is TRBJ1-4 and V is TRBV14; D unresolved. The CDR3 runs 13 residues. Germline loops: CDR1 SGHDN, CDR2 FVKESK. With 9 bases removed from V and 2 bases from J, the gap between germline ends came to 10 bases.

This clone was counted only a few times. The gene calls are TRBV11-1 and TRBJ2-3; tentatively, D is TRBD1 (6 bases). The CDR3 is 14 amino acids. The germline V gene has CDR1 SGHAT and CDR2 FQDESV (reference sequence). With 0 bases removed from V and 5 bases from J, the gap between germline ends came to 9 bases. The CDR3: CASSLAGHGDTQYF. CDR3 nucleotides: TGTGCCAGCAGCTTAGCGGGACATGGAGATACGCAGTATTTT. Full variable domain (rest looked up from reference TRBV11-1 and TRBJ2-3): EAEVAQSPRYKITEKSQAVAFWCDPISGHATLYWYRQILGQGPELLVQFQDESVVDDSQLPKDRFSAERLKGVDSTLKIQPAELGDSAMYLCASSLAGHGDTQYFGPGTRLTVL.

The chain has TRBV19 and TRBJ1-1; D gene unclear. Between the trimmed V and J ends, which lost 3 bases and 1 base, there was a span of 9 bases. The CDR3 has 14 residues. CDR1 is LNHDA and CDR2 is SQIVND in the germline V gene (reference sequence). CDR3 nucleotide sequence: TGTGCCAGTAGTATGGGGAGGGCGAACACTGAAGCTTTCTTT. Protein sequence: CASSMGRANTEAFF.

This clone was found a few times. The rearrangement joins TRBV29-1 to TRBJ2-3, with TRBD1 matching 8 bases. The CDR3 covers 13 residues. Germline V gives CDR1 SQVTM, CDR2 ANQGSEA. V lost 5 bases and J lost 2; bases outside the gene matches: 3. The chain's CDR3 is CSVTGGVTDTQYF. CDR3 in DNA: TGCAGCGTTACAGGGGGAGTCACAGATACGCAGTATTTT.

The V gene is TRBV28, the J gene TRBJ1-4; no firm D call. The CDR3 length is 14 residues. Trimming took 8 bases from V and 6 from J, leaving 16 bases between them. Germline loops: CDR1 MDHEN, CDR2 SYDVKM. CDR3 nucleotide sequence: TGTGCCAGCCTCCCGGGAGGGCGGGATGAAAAACTGTTTTTT. As protein: CASLPGGRDEKLFF.

The chain uses TRBV5-1 and TRBJ1-6; D is perhaps TRBD1 (5 bases). V was shortened by 0 bases and J by 5 bases, with 6 bases between the two germline ends. Germline V gene data show CDR1 as SGHRS and CDR2 as YFSETQ. The CDR3 extends over 14 amino acids. This chain's CDR3 is CASSLEQDNSPLHF. The CDR3 DNA reads TGCGCCAGCAGCTTGGAACAGGATAATTCACCCCTCCACTTT. Full variable domain (missing parts from reference TRBV5-1 and TRBJ1-6): KAGVTQTPRYLIKTRGQQVTLSCSPISGHRSVSWYQQTPGQGLQFLFEYFSETQRNKGNFPGRFSGRQFSNSRSEMNVSTLELGDSALYLCASSLEQDNSPLHFGNGTRLTVT.

This rearrangement joins TRBV18 to TRBJ2-1, with TRBD2 matching 9 bases. The CDR3 has 16 residues. Germline CDR1 and CDR2: KGHSH and LQKENI. With V trimmed by 0 bases and J by 8 bases, 8 bases remained unmatched. CDR3 sequence reads: CASSPPSGRPSDEQFF. CDR3 sequence (DNA): TGTGCCAGCTCACCACCTAGCGGGAGACCTTCGGATGAGCAGTTCTTC.

DNA for the CDR3: TGTGCCAGCAGCCAAGGGCAGGCCGAGTTTAATTCACCCCTCCACTTT. Its translation: CASSQGQAEFNSPLHF. This chain uses TRBV4-2 with TRBJ1-6; D remains ambiguous. The germline gives CDR1 LGHNA, CDR2 YNFKEQ. V lost 1 base to trimming and J lost 6 bases, with 13 bases between them. The CDR3 has 16 residues.

The V and J genes are TRBV5-1 and TRBJ2-5, with TRBD1 identical over 11 bases. The CDR3 spans 15 residues. Germline V lookup: CDR1 SGHRS, CDR2 YFSETQ. Germline trimming cut 4 bases from V and 4 bases from J; bases unmatched to any gene: 6. In DNA, the CDR3 is TGCGCCAGCAGCGTAGGACAGGGGGCCGGAGAGACCCAGTACTTC. Its protein is CASSVGQGAGETQYF.

The rearrangement joins TRBV7-2 to TRBJ2-1; D may be TRBD2 (6 bases). V lost 1 base and J 4 bases, leaving 14 bases between the germline ends. CDR3 length: 16 amino acids. Germline-derived CDR1 and CDR2 are SGHTA and FQGNSA. The CDR3 coding sequence is TGTGCCAGCAGCTTAGAAAGAATAGCGGAGTACAATGAGCAGTTCTTC. Translating it yields CASSLERIAEYNEQFF. Looking up the rest from reference TRBV7-2 and TRBJ2-1 gives the full variable domain: GAGVSQSPSNKVTEKGKDVELRCDPISGHTALYWYRQSLGQGLEFLIYFQGNSAPDKSGLPSDRFSAERTGGSVSTLTIQRTQQEDSAVYLCASSLERIAEYNEQFFGPGTRLTVL.

The rearrangement links TRBV6-1 to TRBJ1-5; TRBD1 aligns across 7 bases. The CDR3 totals 15 residues. V dropped 6 bases and J dropped 2; count of bases not matched to a gene: 7. Germline lookup yields CDR1 MNHNS and CDR2 SASEGT. CDR3 region: CASRYDRAGNQPQHF. The CDR3 coding sequence is TGTGCCAGCAGGTACGACAGGGCGGGCAATCAGCCCCAGCATTTT.

The chain combines TRBV9 with TRBJ2-1, with 13 bases lining up with TRBD2. The CDR3 sequence is 16 residues long. Germline trimming cut 0 bases from V and 7 bases from J; bases unmatched to any gene: 4. Germline lookup yields CDR1 SGDLS and CDR2 YYNGEE. The CDR3 reads CASSVETSGRGNEQFF. The CDR3 nucleotides are TGTGCCAGCAGCGTAGAAACTAGCGGGAGGGGAAATGAGCAGTTCTTC. Based on the CDR3 plus reference TRBV9 and TRBJ2-1, the full variable domain is DSGVTQTPKHLITATGQRVTLRCSPRSGDLSVYWYQQSLDQGLQFLIQYYNGEERAKGNILERFSAQQFPDLHSELNLSSLELGDSALYFCASSVETSGRGNEQFFGPGTRLTVL.

The V call is TRBV19, the J call TRBJ1-2; 11 bases are a match to TRBD1. The CDR3 is 13 amino acids. CDR1 is LNHDA and CDR2 is SQIVND in the germline V gene (reference sequence). Trimming removed 8 bases from V and 1 base from J; junction bases left unmatched: 0. CDR3 bases: TGTGCCAGTGGGACAGGGGGTAACTATGGCTACACCTTC. It encodes CASGTGGNYGYTF. Full variable domain (remainder filled in from reference TRBV19 and TRBJ1-2): DGGITQSPKYLFRKEGQNVTLSCEQNLNHDAMYWYRQDPGQGLRLIYYSQIVNDFQKGDIAEGYSVSREKKESFPLTVTSAQKNPTAFYLCASGTGGNYGYTFGSGTRLTVV.

The V and J genes are TRBV6-1 and TRBJ2-5; 8 bases align to TRBD2. Trimming removed 4 bases from V and 5 bases from J; junction bases left unmatched: 12. CDR3 length equals 16 residues. Germline V gene sequence: CDR1 MNHNS, CDR2 SASEGT. The CDR3 sequence: CASSGVAGWGGETQYF. The CDR3 coding sequence is TGTGCCAGCAGTGGGGTAGCGGGGTGGGGGGGGGAGACCCAGTACTTC.

The table lists this clone with a count of one. The J gene is TRBJ2-7, the V gene TRBV7-9, with a weak D call TRBD2 (7 bases). Trimming left V 5 bases short and J 3 bases short, with 20 bases between. This CDR3 contains 16 residues. Germline CDR1 reads SEHNR; CDR2 reads FQNEAQ (reference sequence). CDR3 nucleotides: TGTGCCAGCAGCCCGAGGGGGGGGGACCTGTACTACGAGCAGTACTTC. It codes for CASSPRGGDLYYEQYF. Full variable domain (outside the CDR3, taken from reference TRBV7-9 and TRBJ2-7): DTGVSQNPRHKITKRGQNVTFRCDPISEHNRLYWYRQTLGQGPEFLTYFQNEAQLEKSRLLSDRFSAERPKGSFSTLEIQRTEQGDSAMYLCASSPRGGDLYYEQYFGPGTRLTVT.

This clone was recorded only once. The chain couples TRBV11-2 to TRBJ2-3; 8 bases map to TRBD2. Trimming removed 1 base from V and 3 bases from J; junction bases left unmatched: 0. The CDR3 runs 14 residues. From germline, CDR1 is SGHAT and CDR2 FQNNGV. CDR3: CASSLASGTDTQYF. CDR3 nucleotide sequence: TGTGCCAGCAGCTTAGCTAGCGGGACAGATACGCAGTATTTT.

The chain recombines TRBV11-2 with TRBJ2-3; TRBD1 is a possible D gene (5 bases). Trimming left V 3 bases short and J 6 bases short, with 16 bases between. Germline V CDR1 and CDR2: SGHAT, FQNNGV. The CDR3 is made up of 15 amino acids. The CDR3 nucleotides read TGTGCCAGCAGCTTTGATGGCTCCCCAGGGGATACGCAGTATTTT. Translation: CASSFDGSPGDTQYF.

As regards this clone: One junction end does not reproduce the germline sequence, and a read error may be involved. This chain links TRBV16 with TRBJ1-2; TRBD1 matches 7 bases. The CDR3 is 15 amino acids. From germline, CDR1 is KGHSY and CDR2 FQNENV. CDR3 region: CVSSHSGTANYGYTF. The CDR3 coding sequence is TGTGTCAGCAGCCATTCCGGGACAGCGAACTATGGCTACACCTTC. The variable domain in full, completed from reference TRBV16 and TRBJ1-2, reads GEEVAQTPKHLVRGEGQKAKLYCAPIKGHSYVFWYQQVLKNEFKFLISFQNENVFDETGMPKERFSAKCLPNSPCSLEIQATKLEDSAVYFCVSSHSGTANYGYTFGSGTRLTVV.